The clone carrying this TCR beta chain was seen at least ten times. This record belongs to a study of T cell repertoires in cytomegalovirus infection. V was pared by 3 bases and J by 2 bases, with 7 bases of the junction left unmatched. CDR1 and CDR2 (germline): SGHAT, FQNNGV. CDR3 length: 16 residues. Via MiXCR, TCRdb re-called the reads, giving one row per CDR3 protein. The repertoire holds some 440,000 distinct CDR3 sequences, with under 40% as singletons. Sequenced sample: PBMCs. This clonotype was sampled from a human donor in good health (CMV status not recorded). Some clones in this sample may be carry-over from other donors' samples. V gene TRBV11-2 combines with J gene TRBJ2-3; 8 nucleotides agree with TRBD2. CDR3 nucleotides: TGTGCCAGCAGCTTCCTAACGGGGGGGCTCACAGATACGCAGTATTTT. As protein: CASSFLTGGLTDTQYF.